These 32 T cell receptor beta chains originate from one sample sequenced in a study of shared clonotypes between healthy human individuals. Data came from immunoSEQ multiplex PCR; TCRdb stores just in-frame clones and leaves some out. The sample comprises approximately 2,000,000 clones, approximately 90% of which are singletons, and more than 0.35% rests with the top ten. The sample consisted of naive CD4+ T cells from PBMCs. Subset denoted: CD45RA+ positively selected. The receptors come from a young man in good health. Some clones in this sample may be carry-over from other donors' samples.

This clone was seen a few times. This chain joins TRBV6-5 and TRBJ1-1; possible D gene TRBD1, 5 bases. In germline, CDR1 is MNHEY, CDR2 SVGAGI. CDR3 length equals 13 residues. V was cut by 6 bases and J by 9 bases, with 17 bases left in between. CDR3: CASSYDTGEQAFF. In DNA, the CDR3 is TGTGCCAGCAGCTATGACACGGGGGAGCAAGCTTTCTTT.

V gene TRBV4-3 combines with J gene TRBJ1-2; a possible D gene is TRBD1 (5 bases). The length of the CDR3 is 17 residues. The germline gives CDR1 LGHNA, CDR2 YSLEER. V was shortened by 0 bases and J by 4 bases, with 18 bases between the two germline ends. The CDR3 bases are TGCGCCAGCAGCCAAGATTTAGGCGCCAGGGCCCTCTATGGCTACACCTTC. The encoded protein is CASSQDLGARALYGYTF.

The CDR3 nucleotides are TGCGCCAGCAGCCAAACAGGGGGCACCTACGAGCAGTACTTC. Protein sequence: CASSQTGGTYEQYF. The chain carries TRBV4-1 and TRBJ2-7; 9 nucleotides align to TRBD1. Trimming cost V 2 bases and J 2 bases; bases outside gene matches: 1. There are 14 residues in the CDR3. Per germline, CDR1 MGHRA and CDR2 YSYEKL.

This sequence joins TRBV12-2 and TRBJ2-7; the D call in the table, TRBD1, was not verified against the DNA. TRBV12-2 is termed a pseudogene. The CDR3 is 13 amino acids. The CDR3 is CASRLGQGYEQYF. The CDR3 DNA reads TGTGCAAGTCGCTTAGGACAGGGCTACGAGCAGTACTTC.

The V call is TRBV28, the J call TRBJ1-5, with TRBD1 matching 10 bases. CDR3 length equals 20 residues. After removal of 4 bases from V and 2 bases from J, the junction contained 17 bases not matched to a gene. CDR1 is MDHEN and CDR2 is SYDVKM in the germline V gene. The CDR3 here is CASSSRPGDRGHGRNQPQHF. The CDR3, as DNA: TGTGCCAGCAGTTCCAGGCCCGGAGACAGGGGGCATGGGCGCAATCAGCCCCAGCATTTT.

This clone appeared a single time. The rearrangement uses TRBV10-3 and TRBJ1-1; TRBD1 is a possible D gene (6 bases). This CDR3 contains 16 residues. V gave up 2 bases and J gave up 3 bases, with 16 bases separating them. Germline assignment: CDR1 ENHRY and CDR2 SYGVKD. CDR3 sequence (DNA): TGTGCCATCAGTGAGGGTTCAGGGGCGAGGTACACTGAAGCTTTCTTT. Amino acid sequence: CAISEGSGARYTEAFF.

About this clone itself: Other DNA sequences in the sample encode the same CDR3. The gene calls are TRBV7-9 and TRBJ2-5; D might be TRBD2 (6 bases). Trimming cost V 3 bases and J 8 bases, with 7 bases left between them. This CDR3 has 11 amino acids. CDR1 is SEHNR and CDR2 is FQNEAQ in the germline V gene (reference sequence). This chain's CDR3 is CASSLGGTQYF. In nucleotides, the CDR3 is TGTGCCAGCAGCTTGGGAGGAACCCAGTACTTC.

This clone was found a few times. The chain links TRBV5-1 to TRBJ2-2, with 7 bases fitting TRBD2. From germline, CDR1 is SGHRS and CDR2 YFSETQ. The CDR3 is 16 residues long. The J segment lost 1 base and the V segment lost 1 base, leaving 4 bases of the junction unmatched. CDR3 loop: CASSLWASGNTGELFF. The CDR3 coding sequence is TGCGCCAGCAGCTTGTGGGCTAGCGGGAACACCGGGGAGCTGTTTTTT.

The rearrangement uses TRBV7-9 and TRBJ2-7, with 10 bases identical to TRBD2. Germline CDR1 SEHNR, CDR2 FQNEAQ (reference sequence). This CDR3 has 15 residues. Germline trimming cut 5 bases from V and 1 base from J; bases unmatched to any gene: 5. The CDR3 sequence is CASSPTSGESYEQYF. In DNA form, the CDR3 reads TGTGCCAGCAGCCCTACTAGCGGGGAATCCTACGAGCAGTACTTC.

J is TRBJ2-5 and V is TRBV4-2; no reliable D call. CDR3 length: 15 residues. Germline V lookup: CDR1 LGHNA, CDR2 YNFKEQ. Trimming took 0 bases from V and 5 from J, leaving 13 bases between them. The CDR3 here is CASSQDPVVLETQYF. CDR3 DNA sequence: TGTGCCAGCAGCCAAGATCCGGTTGTGTTGGAGACCCAGTACTTC.

V gene TRBV15 combines with J gene TRBJ1-3, with 12 bases matching TRBD1. In germline, CDR1 is LNHNV, CDR2 YYDKDF (reference sequence). V lost 4 bases and J lost 3; bases outside the gene matches: 10. This CDR3 has 18 amino acids. In DNA form, the CDR3 reads TGTGCCACCAGCAAAAGTCCGGGGACAGGGGGCCTTGGAAACACCATATATTTT. It specifies CATSKSPGTGGLGNTIYF.

This chain links TRBV5-8 with TRBJ1-2, with 7 positions matching TRBD1. Germline CDR1 and CDR2: SGHTS and YDEGEE. The CDR3 length is 14 residues. V shed 3 bases and J 4 bases; nucleotides not matched to a gene: 6. CDR3 loop: CASSSRPGGYGYTF. The CDR3 coding sequence is TGTGCCAGCAGCTCCCGACCAGGGGGCTATGGCTACACCTTC.

This clone has a handful of counts. The rearrangement joins TRBV2 to TRBJ1-1; no clear D gene. The germline CDR1 and CDR2 sequences are SNHLY and FYNNEI. V gave up 3 bases and J gave up 7 bases, with 12 bases separating them. There are 13 residues in the CDR3. CDR3 nucleotide sequence: TGTGCCAGCAGTGATCAGGCATTCCTTGAAGCTTTCTTT. Amino acid sequence: CASSDQAFLEAFF.

The CDR3 loop is CASSPLGTSTGELFF. The DNA of the CDR3 is TGTGCCAGCAGCCCACTAGGGACTAGCACCGGGGAGCTGTTTTTT. The chain uses TRBV9 and TRBJ2-2; TRBD2 agrees at 8 bases. Trimming removed 4 bases from V and 4 bases from J; junction bases left unmatched: 6. Germline lookup yields CDR1 SGDLS and CDR2 YYNGEE. The CDR3 spans 15 residues.

This chain links TRBV11-2 with TRBJ2-1, with 8 bases matching TRBD2. Germline V gene data show CDR1 as SGHAT and CDR2 as FQNNGV. The CDR3 covers 15 residues. V lost 3 bases, J lost 3 bases, and 4 bases stayed unmatched. CDR3 protein: CASSLGLDNYNEQFF. The CDR3 region has the DNA TGTGCCAGCAGCTTGGGACTAGATAACTACAATGAGCAGTTCTTC.

The chain is built from TRBV30 and TRBJ2-1; TRBD2 might be the D (5 bases). The CDR3 is 13 amino acids. CDR1 is GTSNPN and CDR2 is SVGIG in the germline V gene (reference sequence). V was pared by 0 bases and J by 5 bases, with 8 bases between. CDR3 sequence reads: CAWSVSGNNEQFF. The CDR3 coding sequence is TGTGCCTGGAGTGTATCGGGGAACAATGAGCAGTTCTTC.

V and J are TRBV5-6 and TRBJ2-2; TRBD2 agrees at 8 bases. The CDR3 is 16 residues long. The germline CDR1 and CDR2 sequences are SGHDT and YYEEEE. Trimming removed 1 base from V and 7 bases from J; junction bases left unmatched: 9. In nucleotides, the CDR3 is TGTGCCAGCAGCTTGCAAATCACTCGGGAGGGCGGGGAGCTGTTTTTT. Amino acids: CASSLQITREGGELFF.

The CDR3 loop reads CASSPNPGTGRSYEQYF. DNA of the CDR3: TGTGCCAGCAGCCCAAACCCGGGGACAGGGCGCTCCTACGAGCAGTACTTC. The rearrangement joins TRBV7-8 to TRBJ2-7; 9 nucleotides align to TRBD1. The CDR3 sequence is 17 residues long. CDR1 is SGHVS, CDR2 FQNEAQ, per germline. With V trimmed by 5 bases and J by 0 bases, 11 bases remained unmatched.

V gene TRBV27 combines with J gene TRBJ2-5; TRBD2 aligns across 7 bases. Germline values: CDR1 MNHEY, CDR2 SMNVEV (reference sequence). The CDR3 consists of 15 residues. Trimming at V came to 6 bases and at J to 4 bases, leaving 11 bases not matched to a gene. CDR3 residues: CASSSLARVVETQYF. The CDR3 DNA follows: TGTGCCAGCAGCTCACTAGCGAGGGTAGTAGAGACCCAGTACTTC.

The chain combines TRBV5-1 with TRBJ1-2; maybe TRBD1 (5 bases). The CDR3 has 16 amino acids. Germline-derived CDR1 and CDR2 are SGHRS and YFSETQ. V was shortened by 0 bases and J by 0 bases, with 12 bases between the two germline ends. In DNA form, the CDR3 reads TGCGCCAGCAGCTTGGCCGGGCAGGGAACTAACTATGGCTACACCTTC. Translated: CASSLAGQGTNYGYTF.

The rearrangement links TRBV19 to TRBJ1-5; 9 bases agree with TRBD1. V lost 9 bases, J lost 7 bases, and 7 bases stayed unmatched. CDR1 is LNHDA, CDR2 SQIVND, per germline (reference sequence). CDR3 size: 13 residues. For the CDR3, the DNA is TGTGCCAGCAAGGACAGGGGTGGACAGCCCCAGCATTTT. Its protein is CASKDRGGQPQHF.

The rearrangement links TRBV29-1 to TRBJ2-2; 7 bases line up with TRBD1. After removal of 4 bases from V and 5 bases from J, the junction contained 10 bases not matched to a gene. Germline CDR1 is SQVTM and CDR2 is ANQGSEA. CDR3 size: 15 residues. Written as DNA, the CDR3 is TGCAGCGTTGCGGCGACAGGGATGTGGACCGGGGAGCTGTTTTTT. Its protein is CSVAATGMWTGELFF.

This chain joins TRBV15 and TRBJ1-5; maybe TRBD1 (5 bases). In germline, CDR1 is LNHNV, CDR2 YYDKDF (reference sequence). V lost 3 bases, J lost 2 bases, and 14 bases lay in between. CDR3 length: 16 amino acids. CDR3 residues: CATSRGGTGRNQPQHF. CDR3 in DNA: TGTGCCACCAGCAGGGGCGGTACAGGCCGCAATCAGCCCCAGCATTTT.

The V and J genes are TRBV28 and TRBJ2-1, with D possibly TRBD2 on 6 matching bases. The CDR3 has 19 residues. From germline, CDR1 is MDHEN and CDR2 SYDVKM. Trimming pared 5 bases from V and 5 bases from J, leaving 28 bases between. The CDR3, as DNA: TGTGCCAGCAGTCCCGCACAAGGCGGGACTTCCTGGAGGCACAATGAGCAGTTCTTC. Translated, it gives CASSPAQGGTSWRHNEQFF.

This clone was found a few times. The chain has TRBV30 and TRBJ1-2; D is unclear. V lost 5 bases and J 4 bases, leaving 11 bases between the germline ends. CDR1 and CDR2 (germline): GTSNPN, SVGIG (reference sequence). CDR3 size: 12 residues. CDR3 nucleotides: TGTGCCTGGCTTCAGGCTCTCTATGGCTACACCTTC. Translation: CAWLQALYGYTF.

J is TRBJ1-4 and V is TRBV14; D gene uncertain. This CDR3 contains 15 residues. Germline assignment: CDR1 SGHDN and CDR2 FVKESK. Trimming took off 1 base at V and 6 bases at J, with 12 bases between the two ends. CDR3 sequence reads: CASSQGVSLYEKLFF. As DNA, the CDR3 is TGTGCCAGCAGCCAAGGGGTATCTTTATATGAAAAACTGTTTTTT.

V is TRBV20-1 and J is TRBJ2-1, with D perhaps TRBD2 (6 bases). There are 11 residues in the CDR3. Per germline, CDR1 DFQATT and CDR2 SNEGSKA (reference sequence). V dropped 6 bases and J dropped 12 bases, with 15 bases sitting between them. The DNA of the CDR3 is TGCAGTGCCCCGTGGGGGGATCTGCAGTTCTTC. Protein product: CSAPWGDLQFF.

The CDR3 here is CASSPGQGPNYGYTF. The CDR3 bases are TGTGCCAGCTCACCCGGGCAGGGCCCAAACTATGGCTACACCTTC. The chain couples TRBV18 to TRBJ1-2; maybe TRBD1 (5 bases). The CDR3 contains 15 residues. Germline V gene sequence: CDR1 KGHSH, CDR2 LQKENI. V gave up 3 bases and J gave up 2 bases, with 13 bases separating them.

The genes are TRBV7-9 and TRBJ1-1, with 10 bases aligning to TRBD1. The CDR3 spans 15 residues. The trim removed 5 bases at V and 4 bases at J, leaving 7 bases unmatched. Germline V gives CDR1 SEHNR, CDR2 FQNEAQ (reference sequence). CDR3 nucleotide sequence: TGTGCCAGCAGCGACCGGGACAGGGGTGGCACTGAAGCTTTCTTT. Its protein is CASSDRDRGGTEAFF.

The count of this clone is one. CDR3 loop: CASSPRGGGNPSDNYGYTF. The DNA for the CDR3 is TGCGCCAGCAGCCCTCGTGGGGGGGGCAATCCCTCAGACAACTATGGCTACACCTTC. This chain uses TRBV4-1 with TRBJ1-2; tentatively, D is TRBD1 (6 bases). CDR1 is MGHRA, CDR2 YSYEKL, per germline. CDR3 size: 19 residues. Trimming removed 4 bases from V and 2 bases from J, with 26 bases in between.

The rearrangement joins TRBV14 to TRBJ1-1; 11 bases line up with TRBD1. Trimming at V came to 0 bases and at J to 6 bases, leaving 6 bases not matched to a gene. Germline V CDR1 and CDR2: SGHDN, FVKESK. The CDR3 has 16 residues. The CDR3 sequence: CASSQEVDRGLAEAFF. DNA of the CDR3: TGTGCCAGCAGCCAAGAGGTGGACAGGGGGCTCGCTGAAGCTTTCTTT.

This chain uses TRBV7-8 with TRBJ2-7; perhaps TRBD1 as D (6 bases). This CDR3 region has 12 residues. CDR1 is SGHVS and CDR2 is FQNEAQ in the germline V gene. V lost 9 bases and J 6 bases, leaving 15 bases between the germline ends. CDR3 coding DNA: TGTGCCAGGGGCCGTGGGGGCGGCGAGCAGTACTTC. Amino acids: CARGRGGGEQYF. The complete variable domain, with remaining parts taken from reference TRBV7-8 and TRBJ2-7, reads GAGVSQSPRYKVAKRGQDVALRCDPISGHVSLFWYQQALGQGPEFLTYFQNEAQLDKSGLPSDRFFAERPEGSVSTLKIQRTQQEDSAVYLCARGRGGGEQYFGPGTRLTVT.